The 20 T cell receptor beta chains below all came from one sample that was sequenced in a study of response to subunit inactivated influenza vaccine. One entry per CDR3 protein results from TCRdb running MiXCR on the RT-PCR reads. The sample yields fewer than 200,000 distinct CDR3 sequences, about 9% seen once. The sample in question was non-naive T cells sorted from PBMCs, obtained on the day of vaccination. The source of these receptors is a man in his fifties or sixties who received an inactivated influenza vaccine.

The rearrangement links TRBV5-1 to TRBJ2-3; tentatively, D is TRBD2 (6 bases). The germline V gene has CDR1 SGHRS and CDR2 YFSETQ. V was shortened by 1 base and J by 5 bases, with 11 bases between the two germline ends. This CDR3 comprises 14 residues. CDR3 residues: CASSLNTGEDTQYF. CDR3 DNA: TGCGCCAGCAGCTTGAATACGGGGGAAGATACGCAGTATTTT.

This clonotype was found a few times. The J gene is TRBJ2-3, the V gene TRBV28; a weak D match, TRBD2 (6 bases). The germline gives CDR1 MDHEN, CDR2 SYDVKM. V was clipped by 8 bases and J by 5 bases, with 17 bases between them. This CDR3 comprises 14 residues. The CDR3 protein is CASGGTESGDTQYF. CDR3 DNA: TGTGCCAGCGGGGGGACGGAGTCAGGAGATACGCAGTATTTT.

This sequence joins TRBV4-2 and TRBJ2-1, with 10 bases fitting TRBD2. Germline V lookup: CDR1 LGHNA, CDR2 YNFKEQ. The CDR3 length is 17 residues. With 1 base clipped from V and 4 bases from J, the junction kept 7 bases outside the gene matches. CDR3 residues: CASSQGPAGGGYNEQFF. CDR3 in DNA: TGTGCCAGCAGCCAAGGGCCAGCGGGGGGGGGTTACAATGAGCAGTTCTTC.

The chain is built from TRBV4-1 and TRBJ1-2, with 7 bases identical to TRBD1. CDR1 MGHRA and CDR2 YSYEKL come from the germline V gene. Trimming cost V 4 bases and J 3 bases; bases outside gene matches: 8. There are 15 residues in the CDR3. Written as DNA, the CDR3 is TGCGCCAGCAGCCTTCGTACAGGGGAGGACTATGGCTACACCTTC. It codes for CASSLRTGEDYGYTF.

This clonotype was recorded many times. This chain joins TRBV2 and TRBJ1-4, with D perhaps TRBD1 (5 bases). The germline V and J ends were trimmed by 4 bases and 7 bases, with 13 bases remaining between them. The germline V gene encodes CDR1 SNHLY and CDR2 FYNNEI. This CDR3 has 14 amino acids. CDR3 region: CASSATGWGEKLFF. As DNA, the CDR3 is TGTGCCAGCAGTGCTACAGGTTGGGGTGAAAAACTGTTTTTT.

In its sample, this clonotype was seen a few times. The chain uses TRBV7-9 and TRBJ2-5, with a weak D call TRBD2 (7 bases). CDR3 size: 13 residues. CDR1 and CDR2 from the germline V gene are SEHNR and FQNEAQ (reference sequence). The V end lost 5 bases, the J end lost 1 base, and 8 bases lay between the germline ends. The CDR3 region is CASSRGGQETQYF. CDR3 DNA sequence: TGTGCCAGCAGCAGGGGGGGCCAAGAGACCCAGTACTTC.

In its sample, this clonotype was seen many times. The chain employs TRBV12-3 or TRBV12-4 and TRBJ1-2; D is unclear. V dropped 5 bases and J dropped 8 bases, with 9 bases sitting between them. This CDR3 is built from 11 residues. The DNA of the CDR3 is TGTGCCAGCAGTGCCACTTGGGGCTACACCTTC. This encodes CASSATWGYTF.

This rearrangement joins TRBV7-2 to TRBJ1-3; D call uncertain. The V end lost 3 bases, the J end lost 4 bases, and 10 bases lay between the germline ends. Germline CDR1 reads SGHTA; CDR2 reads FQGNSA. This CDR3 is 14 amino acids long. The CDR3 reads CASSFQAAGNTIYF. The CDR3 nucleotides read TGTGCCAGCAGCTTTCAGGCTGCCGGAAACACCATATATTTT.

This clonotype showed up many times. The rearrangement links TRBV6-2 or TRBV6-3 to TRBJ2-7, with 11 bases lining up with TRBD2. This CDR3 is 16 amino acids long. In germline, CDR1 is MNHEY, CDR2 SVGEGT. Germline trimming cut 6 bases from V and 0 bases from J; bases unmatched to any gene: 7. CDR3: CASRRPTSGVSYEQYF. Written as DNA, the CDR3 is TGTGCCAGCAGAAGACCGACTAGCGGGGTCTCCTACGAGCAGTACTTC.

This clonotype was picked up many times. V is TRBV6-2 or TRBV6-3 and J is TRBJ2-1, with TRBD2 identical over 8 bases. The CDR3 covers 15 residues. V gave up 5 bases and J gave up 8 bases; unmatched junction bases: 11. The germline CDR1 and CDR2 sequences are MNHEY and SVGEGT. CDR3 sequence reads: CASSPLGTRNHEQFF. The CDR3 DNA reads TGTGCCAGCAGTCCTCTCGGGACTAGGAATCATGAGCAGTTCTTC.

This clonotype was found many times. The rearrangement uses TRBV7-2 and TRBJ2-1; D is ambiguous. The CDR3 contains 13 residues. V lost 3 bases and J lost 13, with 16 bases in between. CDR1 is SGHTA, CDR2 FQGNSA, per germline. CDR3 nucleotides: TGTGCCAGCAGCTTCGAAGGCAGCGCTGCTCAGTTCTTC. Translated: CASSFEGSAAQFF.

This clonotype was detected many times. The rearrangement joins TRBV20-1 to TRBJ2-1; 9 bases agree with TRBD2. CDR3 length: 14 amino acids. Germline CDR1 reads DFQATT; CDR2 reads SNEGSKA (reference sequence). Losses at the gene ends were 5 bases for V and 9 bases for J; bases not matched to a gene: 11. The CDR3 DNA reads TGCAGTGCTGTTAGCGGGAGTAGCGATGGTGAGCAGTTCTTC. Amino acids: CSAVSGSSDGEQFF.

The chain uses TRBV12-3 or TRBV12-4 and TRBJ2-5; 11 bases line up with TRBD1. The CDR3 sequence is 16 residues long. Unmatched junction bases numbered 4, after V lost 0 bases and J lost 4 bases. CDR3 in amino acids: CASSLAPGQGGETQYF. CDR3 DNA sequence: TGTGCCAGCAGTTTAGCGCCGGGACAGGGGGGAGAGACCCAGTACTTC.

This clonotype was found a few times. CDR3 sequence reads: CAIRGSRVDETQYF. CDR3 in DNA: TGTGCCATCAGGGGATCACGGGTGGATGAGACCCAGTACTTC. This chain joins TRBV10-3 and TRBJ2-5; D not certain. CDR3 length: 14 amino acids. The V gene lost 6 bases and the J gene lost 5 bases, with 16 bases spanning the gap. CDR1 is ENHRY, CDR2 SYGVKD, per germline.

The rearrangement uses TRBV15 and TRBJ1-4; no definite D call. The CDR3 is 15 amino acids. V was clipped by 0 bases and J by 3 bases, with 8 bases between them. The germline gives CDR1 LNHNV, CDR2 YYDKDF (reference sequence). The CDR3 reads CATSRDVGPNEKLFF. The CDR3 nucleotides read TGTGCCACCAGCAGAGATGTCGGACCTAATGAAAAACTGTTTTTT.

This clonotype has more than one count but fewer than ten. V gene TRBV2 combines with J gene TRBJ2-7; tentative D call: TRBD1 (5 bases). Trimming shortened V by 7 bases and J by 7 bases, and 14 bases separated the two germline ends. Germline CDR1 and CDR2: SNHLY and FYNNEI. The CDR3 has 12 residues. CDR3 residues: CASILDTQEQYF. The CDR3 DNA reads TGTGCCAGCATCTTGGACACCCAGGAGCAGTACTTC.

This clonotype has only a few counts. The gene calls are TRBV12-3 or TRBV12-4 and TRBJ1-1; D possibly corresponds to TRBD1 (5 bases). CDR3 size: 15 residues. V was cut by 2 bases and J by 4 bases, with 14 bases left in between. CDR3 sequence (DNA): TGTGCCAGCAGTTTACTCCGGGGCGGGAGCACTGAAGCTTTCTTT. Protein product: CASSLLRGGSTEAFF.

There are a few counts of this clonotype. The V call is TRBV20-1, the J call TRBJ2-6; D tentatively reads TRBD1 or TRBD2 (6 bases each). The length of the CDR3 is 18 residues. The V gene's germline CDR1 is DFQATT and CDR2 SNEGSKA (reference sequence). The V end was cut by 0 bases, the J end by 1 base, with 16 bases between. CDR3 sequence reads: CSARDERGRRSGANVLTF. CDR3 DNA: TGCAGTGCTAGAGATGAACGGGGGCGCAGGTCTGGGGCCAACGTCCTGACTTTC.

This clonotype was observed a few times. The rearrangement joins TRBV12-3 or TRBV12-4 to TRBJ1-5; perhaps TRBD1 as D (5 bases). The ends were cut back, 0 bases at V and 5 bases at J, with 11 bases in the middle. This CDR3 comprises 15 residues. CDR3 coding DNA: TGTGCCAGCAGTTTAGCAGGGGCAAGTCATCAGCCCCAGCATTTT. Its translation is CASSLAGASHQPQHF.

This clonotype was observed at least ten times. This chain uses TRBV12-3 or TRBV12-4 with TRBJ2-3, with D possibly TRBD1 on 6 matching bases. The CDR3 has 14 residues. Trimming stripped 6 bases from V and 4 bases from J, with 14 bases between. CDR3 loop: CASSSGAGADTQYF. CDR3 nucleotides: TGTGCCAGCAGCTCAGGTGCAGGGGCAGATACGCAGTATTTT.